These 20 T cell receptor beta chains originate from one sample sequenced in a study of control samples from healthy donors and cancer patients. Assay: immunoSEQ multiplex PCR; the TCRdb copy retains only in-frame clones and omits some. The repertoire includes about 150,000 clones, roughly 94% of them detected once, and approximately 6.1% sits in the top ten. Sequenced sample: blood. The source is a man aged 40-49 years in good health.

The chain uses TRBV23-1 and TRBJ1-2; possible D gene TRBD1, 5 bases. TRBV23-1 is designated an ORF whose function remains uncertain. This CDR3 has 15 amino acids. V was cut by 2 bases and J by 4 bases, with 14 bases left in between. The CDR3 nucleotides are TGCGCCAGCAGTCAAGGGGCAGGGACCATCTATGGCTACACCTTC. It is translated as CASSQGAGTIYGYTF.

V gene TRBV27 combines with J gene TRBJ1-2; no clear D. CDR3 length: 15 residues. Germline V gene lookup returns CDR1 MNHEY and CDR2 SMNVEV (reference sequence). Trimming removed 3 bases from V and 1 base from J, with 12 bases in between. CDR3 DNA sequence: TGTGCCAGCAGTTTTAGCCAGGCCTATAACTATGGCTACACCTTC. It encodes CASSFSQAYNYGYTF.

V is TRBV7-6 and J is TRBJ1-1, with 10 bases aligning to TRBD1. Germline trimming cut 1 base from V and 3 bases from J; bases unmatched to any gene: 5. The CDR3 length is 16 residues. Per the germline V gene, CDR1 is SGHVS and CDR2 is FNYEAQ. The CDR3 is CASSLDRDRGYTEAFF. CDR3 in DNA: TGTGCCAGCAGCTTAGATAGGGACAGGGGATACACTGAAGCTTTCTTT. Complete variable domain (other parts from reference TRBV7-6 and TRBJ1-1): GAGVSQSPRYKVTKRGQDVALRCDPISGHVSLYWYRQALGQGPEFLTYFNYEAQQDKSGLPNDRFSAERPEGSISTLTIQRTEQRDSAMYRCASSLDRDRGYTEAFFGQGTRLTVV.

CDR3 sequence reads: CASSIADRGSWAQHF. In DNA form, the CDR3 reads TGTGCCAGTAGTATAGCCGACAGGGGGAGTTGGGCCCAGCATTTT. This chain connects TRBV19 to TRBJ1-5; TRBD1 aligns across 9 bases. Looked up from germline, CDR1 is LNHDA and CDR2 is SQIVND (reference sequence). V was clipped by 1 base and J by 11 bases; unmatched bases: 9. The CDR3 contains 15 residues.

The chain is built from TRBV6-2 or TRBV6-3 and TRBJ1-2; 7 bases line up with TRBD1. The CDR3 consists of 17 residues. Germline V gene data show CDR1 as MNHEY and CDR2 as SVGEGT. The junction had 13 bases not matched to a gene; V was cut back by 5 bases and J by 1 base. The CDR3 DNA reads TGTGCCAGCAGTGTCCTTCGGGACAGCCGATTTAACTATGGCTACACCTTC. It is translated as CASSVLRDSRFNYGYTF.

V gene TRBV27 combines with J gene TRBJ2-2; D may be TRBD1 (5 bases). CDR1 is MNHEY, CDR2 SMNVEV, per germline (reference sequence). This CDR3 comprises 14 residues. The germline V and J ends were trimmed by 3 bases and 5 bases, with 10 bases remaining between them. The CDR3 is CASSFGRATGELFF. The CDR3 bases are TGTGCCAGCAGTTTTGGCAGGGCGACCGGGGAGCTGTTTTTT.

This chain uses TRBV6-1 with TRBJ2-2, with D perhaps matching TRBD1 (6 bases). The CDR3 runs to 16 residues. CDR1 MNHNS and CDR2 SASEGT come from the germline V gene. Deletions cut 4 bases from V and 2 bases from J, with 14 bases between. This chain's CDR3 is CASSVHQGINTGELFF. As DNA, the CDR3 is TGTGCCAGCAGTGTACACCAGGGGATCAACACCGGGGAGCTGTTTTTT.

This chain joins TRBV19 and TRBJ1-6; the match to TRBD1 covers 10 bases. This CDR3 spans 15 amino acids. Losses at the gene ends were 6 bases for V and 7 bases for J; bases not matched to a gene: 6. Germline V gene sequence: CDR1 LNHDA, CDR2 SQIVND (reference sequence). The CDR3 DNA is TGTGCCAGTAGCCCCACGGGACAGGGGAATTCACCCCTCCACTTT. Translation: CASSPTGQGNSPLHF.

The V gene is TRBV28, the J gene TRBJ2-7; 7 bases are shared with TRBD1. CDR1 is MDHEN and CDR2 is SYDVKM in the germline V gene. V gave up 6 bases and J gave up 0 bases; unmatched junction bases: 8. The CDR3 consists of 15 residues. The CDR3 protein is CASSRDSWSSYEQYF. CDR3 DNA sequence: TGTGCCAGCAGCCGGGACAGCTGGAGCTCCTACGAGCAGTACTTC.

The CDR3 DNA follows: TGTGCCAGCAGCTTTGGGTCGGGCAATCAGCCCCAGCATTTT. Its protein product is CASSFGSGNQPQHF. V and J are TRBV5-6 and TRBJ1-5; the D is unclear. Trimming took off 2 bases at V and 2 bases at J, with 8 bases between the two ends. The germline V gene has CDR1 SGHDT and CDR2 YYEEEE. The CDR3 runs to 14 residues.

This clone appeared once. The chain uses TRBV5-1 and TRBJ1-4, with D possibly matching TRBD1 (5 bases). Between the trimmed V and J ends, which lost 0 bases and 5 bases, there was a span of 8 bases. Germline V CDR1 and CDR2: SGHRS, YFSETQ. The length of the CDR3 is 14 residues. CDR3 in amino acids: CASSLGGGNEKLFF. CDR3 bases: TGCGCCAGCAGCTTGGGCGGGGGGAATGAAAAACTGTTTTTT. Drawing the rest from reference TRBV5-1 and TRBJ1-4, the complete variable domain is KAGVTQTPRYLIKTRGQQVTLSCSPISGHRSVSWYQQTPGQGLQFLFEYFSETQRNKGNFPGRFSGRQFSNSRSEMNVSTLELGDSALYLCASSLGGGNEKLFFGSGTQLSVL.

This rearrangement joins TRBV27 to TRBJ1-1, with 9 bases fitting TRBD1. V lost 2 bases, J lost 4 bases, and 8 bases stayed unmatched. The CDR3 runs 16 residues. Germline-derived CDR1 and CDR2 are MNHEY and SMNVEV (reference sequence). CDR3 in amino acids: CASSLSGDRVFTEAFF. Here the CDR3 DNA reads TGTGCCAGCAGTTTAAGTGGGGACAGGGTCTTCACTGAAGCTTTCTTT.

V and J are TRBV6-2 or TRBV6-3 and TRBJ1-1; the D gene is possibly TRBD1 (6 bases). The ends were cut back, 4 bases at V and 5 bases at J, with 26 bases in the middle. This CDR3 region has 18 residues. Germline CDR1 MNHEY, CDR2 SVGEGT. CDR3 DNA: TGTGCCAGCAGTTCCCCCAAGCTTTTCAGGGGTAGGAGTACTGAAGCTTTCTTT. Protein: CASSSPKLFRGRSTEAFF.

The chain uses TRBV19 and TRBJ1-5; 8 nucleotides align to TRBD1. CDR1 LNHDA and CDR2 SQIVND come from the germline V gene (reference sequence). CDR3 length: 18 residues. V dropped 3 bases and J dropped 3; count of bases not matched to a gene: 13. In DNA form, the CDR3 reads TGTGCCAGTAGTATGAGTCGTGGCGACAGGGGTGCCAATCAGCCCCAGCATTTT. This encodes CASSMSRGDRGANQPQHF.

V and J are TRBV5-1 and TRBJ2-1; 7 bases agree with TRBD1. CDR1 is SGHRS and CDR2 is YFSETQ in the germline V gene. The CDR3 consists of 14 residues. V was clipped by 3 bases and J by 6 bases; unmatched bases: 6. The CDR3 nucleotides are TGCGCCAGCAGCTCATACAGGGGTCGCAATGAGCAGTTCTTC. Translated, it gives CASSSYRGRNEQFF.

The chain links TRBV19 to TRBJ1-4; D remains unclear. Germline lookup yields CDR1 LNHDA and CDR2 SQIVND (reference sequence). Deletions cut 7 bases from V and 7 bases from J, with 13 bases between. The CDR3 consists of 13 residues. The CDR3 DNA reads TGTGCCAGTAAGGAGGGAAGCGGTGAAAAACTGTTTTTT. Translating it yields CASKEGSGEKLFF.

Regarding this clone: Other DNA sequences in this sample translate to the same CDR3. The rearrangement uses TRBV19 and TRBJ1-2, with D possibly matching TRBD1 (5 bases). The germline V gene encodes CDR1 LNHDA and CDR2 SQIVND (reference sequence). V was clipped by 3 bases and J by 4 bases, with 9 bases between them. This CDR3 spans 13 amino acids. The DNA of the CDR3 is TGTGCCAGTAGTATCGGGGGGAGCTATGGCTACACCTTC. Translating gives CASSIGGSYGYTF.

The CDR3, as DNA: TGTGCCAGCAGTTCCGAACTGTATCAGCCCCAGCATTTT. Amino acids: CASSSELYQPQHF. The J gene is TRBJ1-5, the V gene TRBV28; D unclear. The CDR3 has 13 residues. Germline-derived CDR1 and CDR2 are MDHEN and SYDVKM. Between the trimmed V and J ends, which lost 4 bases and 5 bases, there was a span of 9 bases.

In this sample, this clone turned up once. J is TRBJ1-2 and V is TRBV21-1; TRBD1, the table's D call, was not compared with the DNA. TRBV21-1 is flagged as a pseudogene. The CDR3 is 14 amino acids. CDR3 protein: CASSTRDRAAGYTF. For the CDR3, the DNA is TGTGCCAGCAGCACCCGGGACAGGGCGGCCGGCTACACCTTC.

The chain recombines TRBV4-1 with TRBJ1-1; 10 nucleotides agree with TRBD1. CDR3 length: 16 amino acids. CDR1 is MGHRA and CDR2 is YSYEKL in the germline V gene. J lost 3 bases, V lost 3 bases, and 7 bases had no gene match. CDR3 coding DNA: TGCGCCAGCAGCCACGGGACAGGGGCTCGGGACACTGAAGCTTTCTTT. It codes for CASSHGTGARDTEAFF.